A selection of T cell receptor beta chains follows, all from one sample in a study of human T cells and chemical hapten exposure. Using its own MiXCR run on the RACE reads, TCRdb lists one record per CDR3 protein. The data show tens of thousands of distinct CDR3 sequences, with roughly an eighth seen just once and approximately 5.3% held by the top ten. Here the sequenced sample was whole blood, taken in connection with sensitization to the hapten diphenylcyclopropenone (DPC). The receptors stem from a woman in her twenties or thirties with alopecia areata. Some clones in this sample may be carry-over from other donors' samples. The CDR3 runs from the conserved cysteine through the conserved F or W. The D gene is left open where the match is weak. The listing skips clone size in some rows; elsewhere it reads once, few, many or a size class.

j_call v_call clone_size d_call cdr3_aa cdr3_nt
TRBJ1-6 TRBV6-5 many TRBD1 CASSLTGQGNSPLHF TGTGCCAGCAGTTTAACCGGACAGGGTAATTCACCCCTCCACTTT
TRBJ1-6 TRBV7-8 many - CASSFSTDSPLHF TGTGCCAGCAGCTTTTCCACAGATTCACCCCTCCACTTT
TRBJ2-1 TRBV29-1 few - CSAKGTPSYNEQFF TGCAGCGCCAAGGGGACACCCTCCTACAATGAGCAGTTCTTC
TRBJ2-1 TRBV3-1 few - CASSPRGRGYNEQFF TGTGCCAGCAGCCCCCGGGGGCGGGGCTACAATGAGCAGTTCTTC
TRBJ2-7 TRBV28 few - CASSPAGSVAYEQYF TGTGCCAGCAGTCCCGCGGGGAGCGTAGCCTACGAGCAGTACTTC
TRBJ2-5 TRBV29-1 few TRBD2 CSVAVLAGGVEETQYF TGCAGCGTTGCCGTACTAGCGGGAGGAGTGGAAGAGACCCAGTACTTC
TRBJ2-6 TRBV28 few TRBD1 CASSRRGQSHRWANVLTF TGTGCCAGCAGTCGCCGGGGACAGTCACATCGCTGGGCCAACGTCCTGACTTTC
TRBJ2-1 TRBV20-1 many TRBD1 CSASRDRVVNEQFF TGCAGTGCTAGTCGGGACAGGGTCGTCAATGAGCAGTTCTTC
TRBJ1-5 TRBV5-1 many TRBD1 CASSWDRGQPQHF TGCGCCAGCAGCTGGGACAGGGGTCAGCCCCAGCATTTT
TRBJ2-5 TRBV18 many - CASSPDEETQYF TGTGCCAGCTCACCCGACGAAGAGACCCAGTACTTC
TRBJ2-7 TRBV20-1 many - CKTHQGPGEQYF TGCAAAACTCATCAGGGGCCGGGCGAGCAGTACTTC
TRBJ2-7 TRBV20-1 medium-sized TRBD2 CSARELAGGTYEQYF TGCAGTGCTAGAGAACTAGCGGGAGGCACCTACGAGCAGTACTTC
TRBJ1-4 TRBV7-2 many - CASSIRAAEKLFF TGTGCCAGCAGCATCCGGGCCGCTGAAAAACTGTTTTTT
TRBJ2-3 TRBV4-3 many - CASSQDRRRTDTQYF TGCGCCAGCAGCCAAGATCGGCGGAGAACAGATACGCAGTATTTT
TRBJ2-1 TRBV20-1 many TRBD2 CSALQTSGRASYNEQFF TGCAGTGCTCTACAGACTAGCGGGAGAGCCTCCTACAATGAGCAGTTCTTC
TRBJ2-6 TRBV19 - - CASSKAGRHSGANVLTF TGTGCCAGTAGTAAGGCAGGGAGGCACTCTGGGGCCAACGTCCTGACTTTC
TRBJ2-1 TRBV7-8 few TRBD2 CATAAEWGGYNEQFF TGTGCCACCGCCGCCGAGTGGGGGGGTTACAATGAGCAGTTCTTC
TRBJ2-3 TRBV9 many TRBD2 CASSSGLAGGYTDTQYF TGTGCCAGCAGCTCGGGACTAGCGGGAGGCTACACAGATACGCAGTATTTT
TRBJ2-2 TRBV15 few - CATSIGERPELFF TGTGCCACCAGCATCGGGGAGCGTCCAGAGCTGTTTTTT
TRBJ1-2 TRBV7-8 few - CASSLGGYGYTF TGTGCCAGCAGCTTAGGCGGATATGGCTACACCTTC
TRBJ2-7 TRBV29-1 - TRBD2 CSGGREVYEQYF TGCAGCGGCGGGCGGGAGGTTTACGAGCAGTACTTC
TRBJ2-7 TRBV7-6 once - CASSATGEGEQYF TGTGCCAGCAGCGCGACAGGGGAGGGCGAGCAGTACTTC
TRBJ1-5 TRBV6-2/TRBV6-3 many - CASSYGAEYSNQPQHF TGTGCCAGCAGTTACGGGGCCGAGTATAGCAATCAGCCCCAGCATTTT
TRBJ2-1 TRBV7-2 - TRBD2 CASRFSGSSYNEQFF TGTGCCAGCAGGTTTAGCGGGAGCTCCTACAATGAGCAGTTCTTC
TRBJ1-2 TRBV3-1 many - CASSLTTLARYTF TGTGCCAGCAGCCTGACAACCCTGGCCCGCTACACCTTC